These 17 T cell receptor beta chains share one sample of origin, sequenced in a study of shared clonotypes between healthy human individuals. Only in-frame clones appear in the TCRdb table, and some are missing; sequencing was by immunoSEQ multiplex PCR. Here the sample spans 190,000 or so clones, approximately 61% being singletons. Material: memory CD4+ T cells sorted from blood. Subset given: CD45RA-negative fraction. The receptors were gathered from a man younger than 40 in good health.

This clone was picked up one time. The CDR3, as DNA: TGTGCCAGCAGCATACCGGGACTAGCCACTTCCGAGCAGTACTTC. It codes for CASSIPGLATSEQYF. The chain recombines TRBV5-4 with TRBJ2-7, with 9 bases matching TRBD2. The germline V gene encodes CDR1 SGHNT and CDR2 YYREEE (reference sequence). The CDR3 contains 15 residues. The junction had 11 bases not matched to a gene; V was cut back by 4 bases and J by 6 bases.

This clone has more than one count but fewer than ten. The chain joins TRBV5-1 to TRBJ2-1, with TRBD2 as a possible D gene (6 bases). The CDR3 is 15 amino acids. CDR1 and CDR2 from the germline V gene are SGHRS and YFSETQ. The V end lost 0 bases, the J end lost 6 bases, and 13 bases lay between the germline ends. CDR3 coding DNA: TGCGCCAGCAGCTTGGTCCTAGCGCAGACCAATGAGCAGTTCTTC. Translating it yields CASSLVLAQTNEQFF. Complete variable domain (other parts from reference TRBV5-1 and TRBJ2-1): KAGVTQTPRYLIKTRGQQVTLSCSPISGHRSVSWYQQTPGQGLQFLFEYFSETQRNKGNFPGRFSGRQFSNSRSEMNVSTLELGDSALYLCASSLVLAQTNEQFFGPGTRLTVL.

The CDR3 region has the DNA TGTGCCAGCAGTGAACAAGTGAACACTGAAGCTTTCTTT. This sequence encodes CASSEQVNTEAFF. This rearrangement joins TRBV2 to TRBJ1-1; no clear D gene. CDR1 and CDR2 from the germline V gene are SNHLY and FYNNEI. This CDR3 is built from 13 residues. Trimming removed 2 bases from V and 0 bases from J, with 4 bases in between.

The chain joins TRBV2 to TRBJ2-5; D not resolved. CDR1 and CDR2 (germline): SNHLY, FYNNEI. Trimming took 3 bases from V and 3 from J, leaving 8 bases between them. The CDR3 extends over 13 amino acids. Written as DNA, the CDR3 is TGTGCCAGCAGTGACGTAGCAAAAGAGACCCAGTACTTC. Its translation: CASSDVAKETQYF. Filled out from reference TRBV2 and TRBJ2-5, the complete variable domain reads EPEVTQTPSHQVTQMGQEVILRCVPISNHLYFYWYRQILGQKVEFLVSFYNNEISEKSEIFDDQFSVERPDGSNFTLKIRSTKLEDSAMYFCASSDVAKETQYFGPGTRLLVL.

The V and J genes are TRBV11-2 and TRBJ2-2, with TRBD2 identical over 9 bases. The CDR3 runs to 18 residues. The germline gives CDR1 SGHAT, CDR2 FQNNGV. Trimming removed 2 bases from V and 5 bases from J; junction bases left unmatched: 12. The CDR3 reads CASSLNFGLAGLTGELFF. DNA for the CDR3: TGTGCCAGCAGCTTAAACTTCGGGCTAGCGGGATTGACCGGGGAGCTGTTTTTT. Supplemented by reference TRBV11-2 and TRBJ2-2, the full variable domain reads EAGVAQSPRYKIIEKRQSVAFWCNPISGHATLYWYQQILGQGPKLLIQFQNNGVVDDSQLPKDRFSAERLKGVDSTLKIQPAKLEDSAVYLCASSLNFGLAGLTGELFFGEGSRLTVL.

The rearrangement uses TRBV30 and TRBJ2-1; D gene ambiguous. V shed 2 bases and J shed 6 bases, with 8 bases lying between them. CDR3 length: 12 residues. In germline, CDR1 is GTSNPN, CDR2 SVGIG (reference sequence). This CDR3 is CAWSTWVNEQFF. CDR3 coding DNA: TGTGCCTGGAGTACCTGGGTCAATGAGCAGTTCTTC.

The V call is TRBV6-4, the J call TRBJ1-1; no definite D call. Germline values: CDR1 MRHNA, CDR2 SNTAGT. Between the trimmed V and J ends, which lost 7 bases and 4 bases, there was a span of 19 bases. The CDR3 covers 15 residues. CDR3 DNA sequence: TGTGCCAGCAACGGAGGGTATTTAGCGGGCACTGAAGCTTTCTTT. This translates into CASNGGYLAGTEAFF.

The sample holds a few counts of this clone. As DNA, the CDR3 is TGCGCCAGCAGAAACACGAACACCGGGGAGCTGTTTTTT. Protein sequence: CASRNTNTGELFF. This chain links TRBV5-1 with TRBJ2-2; D is uncertain. This CDR3 is 13 amino acids long. V was clipped by 5 bases and J by 0 bases, with 5 bases between them. Germline CDR1 is SGHRS and CDR2 is YFSETQ.

This clone was seen once. The chain has TRBV5-4 and TRBJ2-3; 7 nucleotides align to TRBD2. CDR1 and CDR2 (germline): SGHNT, YYREEE (reference sequence). The junction had 16 bases not matched to a gene; V was cut back by 5 bases and J by 7 bases. The CDR3 is 16 amino acids. The CDR3 spells CASRLTLAAGLNTQYF. The CDR3 region has the DNA TGTGCCAGCAGACTCACCCTAGCGGCAGGGCTGAATACGCAGTATTTT.

The V and J genes are TRBV19 and TRBJ1-4, with D maybe TRBD1 (5 bases). The CDR3 extends over 14 amino acids. Germline V gene sequence: CDR1 LNHDA, CDR2 SQIVND (reference sequence). Trimming left V 5 bases short and J 4 bases short, with 11 bases between. The CDR3 protein is CASSRGVGNEKLFF. The CDR3 nucleotides read TGTGCCAGTAGTCGAGGGGTTGGTAATGAAAAACTGTTTTTT.

The rearrangement joins TRBV7-6 to TRBJ2-3; D not resolved. Germline lookup yields CDR1 SGHVS and CDR2 FNYEAQ. There are 17 residues in the CDR3. Trimming took off 0 bases at V and 2 bases at J, with 15 bases between the two ends. The DNA of the CDR3 is TGTGCCAGCAGCTTAGCCCCCAATACAAACCCCACAGATACGCAGTATTTT. Protein product: CASSLAPNTNPTDTQYF.

The J gene is TRBJ1-5, the V gene TRBV5-6; 7 nucleotides match TRBD1. CDR1 is SGHDT, CDR2 YYEEEE, per germline. The CDR3 is 17 amino acids. The V gene end was trimmed by 4 bases and the J gene end by 0 bases; junction bases not matched to a gene: 10. The CDR3, as DNA: TGTGCCAGCAGCGCGCTACAGGGGAGGCATAGCAATCAGCCCCAGCATTTT. Amino acids: CASSALQGRHSNQPQHF.

The chain combines TRBV6-5 with TRBJ2-3; no clear D gene. V was pared by 4 bases and J by 5 bases, with 16 bases between. This CDR3 has 15 amino acids. Germline CDR1 is MNHEY and CDR2 is SVGAGI. The CDR3 loop reads CASSSPRLLRDTQYF. The CDR3 DNA reads TGTGCCAGCAGTTCACCGAGACTCCTCCGAGATACGCAGTATTTT.

The chain uses TRBV10-3 and TRBJ1-5; TRBD1 is a possible D gene (6 bases). This CDR3 contains 14 residues. The V end was cut by 5 bases, the J end by 2 bases, with 10 bases between. The germline CDR1 and CDR2 sequences are ENHRY and SYGVKD. The DNA for the CDR3 is TGTGCCATCAGTTCGGGGGCGGGCAATCAGCCCCAGCATTTT. Translated: CAISSGAGNQPQHF.

This chain links TRBV11-2 with TRBJ2-2; no firm D call. The CDR3 runs to 15 residues. The germline CDR1 and CDR2 sequences are SGHAT and FQNNGV. V lost 1 base and J 8 bases, leaving 14 bases between the germline ends. DNA of the CDR3: TGTGCCAGCAGCTTAGTCGCCTACGTAGGGGGGGAGCTGTTTTTT. Translated: CASSLVAYVGGELFF.

The chain carries TRBV5-4 and TRBJ2-2, with 8 nucleotides matching TRBD1. Germline trimming cut 4 bases from V and 6 bases from J; bases unmatched to any gene: 5. From germline, CDR1 is SGHNT and CDR2 YYREEE (reference sequence). CDR3 length equals 14 residues. CDR3 amino acids: CASSHDRGPGELFF. The DNA for the CDR3 is TGTGCCAGCAGCCACGACAGGGGCCCCGGGGAGCTGTTTTTT.

J is TRBJ1-5 and V is TRBV28; unclear D gene. Trimming left V 3 bases short and J 0 bases short, with 12 bases between. The CDR3 has 16 residues. Germline V gene data show CDR1 as MDHEN and CDR2 as SYDVKM. Here the CDR3 DNA reads TGTGCCAGCAGTTTCCAGGTAGGGATTAGCAATCAGCCCCAGCATTTT. As protein: CASSFQVGISNQPQHF.